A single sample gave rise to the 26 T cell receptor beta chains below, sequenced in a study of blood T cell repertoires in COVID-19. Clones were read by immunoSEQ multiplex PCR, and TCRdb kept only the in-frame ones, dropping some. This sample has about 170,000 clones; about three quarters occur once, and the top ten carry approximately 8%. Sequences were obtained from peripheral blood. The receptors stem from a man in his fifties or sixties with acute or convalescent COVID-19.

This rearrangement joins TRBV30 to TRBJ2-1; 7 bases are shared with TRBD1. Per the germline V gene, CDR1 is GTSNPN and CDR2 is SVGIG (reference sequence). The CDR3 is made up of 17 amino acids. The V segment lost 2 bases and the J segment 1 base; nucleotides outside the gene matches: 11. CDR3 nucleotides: TGTGCCTGGAGTTCTGCTTTGACAGGGCGATCCTACAATGAGCAGTTCTTC. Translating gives CAWSSALTGRSYNEQFF.

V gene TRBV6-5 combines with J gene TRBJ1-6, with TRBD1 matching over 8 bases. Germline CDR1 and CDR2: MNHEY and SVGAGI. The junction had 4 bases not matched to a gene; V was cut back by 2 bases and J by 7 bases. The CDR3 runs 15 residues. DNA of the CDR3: TGTGCCAGCAGTTACAGGACAGGGAAGAATTCACCCCTCCACTTT. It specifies CASSYRTGKNSPLHF.

This CDR3 is CASSSGLGSYNEQFF. The CDR3 DNA sequence: TGTGCCAGCAGCTCCGGACTGGGTTCCTACAATGAGCAGTTCTTC. The rearrangement links TRBV7-2 to TRBJ2-1, with D possibly being TRBD2 (5 bases). CDR3 size: 15 residues. V lost 4 bases and J lost 1, with 11 bases in between. Germline V CDR1 and CDR2: SGHTA, FQGNSA.

The CDR3 region has the DNA TGTGCCAGCAGTTCGACAGCGAACACTGAAGCTTTCTTT. Amino acid sequence: CASSSTANTEAFF. The V gene is TRBV27, the J gene TRBJ1-1, with D possibly TRBD1 on 5 matching bases. Germline assignment: CDR1 MNHEY and CDR2 SMNVEV (reference sequence). The germline V and J ends were trimmed by 4 bases and 1 base, with 7 bases remaining between them. The CDR3 extends over 13 amino acids.

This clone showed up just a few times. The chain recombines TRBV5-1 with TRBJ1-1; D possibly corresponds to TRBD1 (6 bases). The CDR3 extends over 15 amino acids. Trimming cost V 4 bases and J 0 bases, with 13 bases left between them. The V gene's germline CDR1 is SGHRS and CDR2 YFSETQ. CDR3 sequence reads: CASSEQGGVNTEAFF. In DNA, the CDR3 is TGCGCCAGCAGCGAACAGGGTGGAGTGAACACTGAAGCTTTCTTT. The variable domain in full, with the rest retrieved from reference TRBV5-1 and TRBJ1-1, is KAGVTQTPRYLIKTRGQQVTLSCSPISGHRSVSWYQQTPGQGLQFLFEYFSETQRNKGNFPGRFSGRQFSNSRSEMNVSTLELGDSALYLCASSEQGGVNTEAFFGQGTRLTVV.

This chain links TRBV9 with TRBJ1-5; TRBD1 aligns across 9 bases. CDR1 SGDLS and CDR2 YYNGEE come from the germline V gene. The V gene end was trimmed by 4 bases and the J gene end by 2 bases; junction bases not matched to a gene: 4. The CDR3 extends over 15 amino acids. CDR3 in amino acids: CASSLRTGGNQPQHF. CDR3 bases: TGTGCCAGCAGCCTCCGGACAGGGGGCAATCAGCCCCAGCATTTT.

DNA for the CDR3: TGTGCCAGCACCGACCCAGAAGGGACAGTTGGAGTCTACGAGCAGTACTTC. Residues: CASTDPEGTVGVYEQYF. The chain uses TRBV5-5 and TRBJ2-7; 7 bases agree with TRBD1. CDR1 SGHKS and CDR2 YYEKEE come from the germline V gene (reference sequence). With 6 bases clipped from V and 3 bases from J, the junction kept 18 bases outside the gene matches. CDR3 length: 17 amino acids.

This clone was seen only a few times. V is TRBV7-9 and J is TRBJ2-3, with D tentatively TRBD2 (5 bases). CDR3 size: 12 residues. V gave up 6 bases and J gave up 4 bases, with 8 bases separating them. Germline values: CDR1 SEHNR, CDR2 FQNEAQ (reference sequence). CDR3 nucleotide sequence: TGTGCCAGCAGATCGGACTCAGATACGCAGTATTTT. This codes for CASRSDSDTQYF. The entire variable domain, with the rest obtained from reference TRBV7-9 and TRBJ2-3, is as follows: DTGVSQNPRHKITKRGQNVTFRCDPISEHNRLYWYRQTLGQGPEFLTYFQNEAQLEKSRLLSDRFSAERPKGSFSTLEIQRTEQGDSAMYLCASRSDSDTQYFGPGTRLTVL.

CDR3 in DNA: TGTGCCAGCAGTGGTTCCCTCAGCTCTGGAAACACCATATATTTT. Translating it yields CASSGSLSSGNTIYF. This sequence joins TRBV2 and TRBJ1-3, with unresolved D. The V and J ends lost 4 bases and 0 bases respectively, with 10 bases between them. The CDR3 consists of 15 residues. Germline V lookup: CDR1 SNHLY, CDR2 FYNNEI. Using reference TRBV2 and TRBJ1-3 for the parts outside the CDR3, the full variable domain is EPEVTQTPSHQVTQMGQEVILRCVPISNHLYFYWYRQILGQKVEFLVSFYNNEISEKSEIFDDQFSVERPDGSNFTLKIRSTKLEDSAMYFCASSGSLSSGNTIYFGEGSWLTVV.

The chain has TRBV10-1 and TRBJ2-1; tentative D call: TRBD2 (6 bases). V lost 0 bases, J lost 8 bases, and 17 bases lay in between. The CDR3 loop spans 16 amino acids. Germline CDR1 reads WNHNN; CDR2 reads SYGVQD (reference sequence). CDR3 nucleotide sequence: TGCGCCAGCAGTGAGTCTGGGCTAGCGTTGGCCGATGAGCAGTTCTTC. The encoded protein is CASSESGLALADEQFF.

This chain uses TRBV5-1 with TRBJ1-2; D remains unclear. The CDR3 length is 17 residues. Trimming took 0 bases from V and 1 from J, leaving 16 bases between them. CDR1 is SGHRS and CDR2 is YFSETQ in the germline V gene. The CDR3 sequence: CASSLAWGDGVNYGYTF. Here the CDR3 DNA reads TGCGCCAGCAGCTTGGCCTGGGGAGACGGAGTTAACTATGGCTACACCTTC.

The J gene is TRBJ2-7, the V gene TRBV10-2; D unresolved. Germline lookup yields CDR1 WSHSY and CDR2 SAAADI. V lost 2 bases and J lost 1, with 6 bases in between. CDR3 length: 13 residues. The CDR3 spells CASSETASYEQYF. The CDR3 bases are TGCGCCAGCAGTGAGACAGCTTCCTACGAGCAGTACTTC.

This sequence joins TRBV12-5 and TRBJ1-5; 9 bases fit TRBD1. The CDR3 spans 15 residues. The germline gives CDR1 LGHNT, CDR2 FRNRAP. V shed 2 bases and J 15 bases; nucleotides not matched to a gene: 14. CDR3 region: CASGLSRTGVEGRHF. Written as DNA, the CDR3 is TGTGCTAGTGGTTTGTCTCGGACAGGGGTTGAGGGTCGGCATTTT.

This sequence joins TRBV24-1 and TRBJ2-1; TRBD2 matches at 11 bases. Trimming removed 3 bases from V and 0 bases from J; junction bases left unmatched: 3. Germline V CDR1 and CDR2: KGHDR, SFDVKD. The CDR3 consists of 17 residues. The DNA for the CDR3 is TGTGCCACCAGTGATGGCGGACTAGCGGGCTCCTACAATGAGCAGTTCTTC. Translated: CATSDGGLAGSYNEQFF.

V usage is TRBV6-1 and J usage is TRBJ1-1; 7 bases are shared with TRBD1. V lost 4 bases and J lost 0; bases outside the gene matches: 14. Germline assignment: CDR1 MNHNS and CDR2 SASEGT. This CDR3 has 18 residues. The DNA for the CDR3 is TGTGCCAGCAGTGGTGCCCCCGGGACAGCACTCCTGAACACTGAAGCTTTCTTT. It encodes CASSGAPGTALLNTEAFF.

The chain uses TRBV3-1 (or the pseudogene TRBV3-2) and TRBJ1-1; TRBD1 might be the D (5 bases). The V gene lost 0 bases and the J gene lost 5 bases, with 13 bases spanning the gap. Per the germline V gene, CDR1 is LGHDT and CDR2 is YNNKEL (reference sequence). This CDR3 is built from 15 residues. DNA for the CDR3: TGTGCCAGCAGCCAAGATAGGGGCCGGAGTACTGAAGCTTTCTTT. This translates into CASSQDRGRSTEAFF.

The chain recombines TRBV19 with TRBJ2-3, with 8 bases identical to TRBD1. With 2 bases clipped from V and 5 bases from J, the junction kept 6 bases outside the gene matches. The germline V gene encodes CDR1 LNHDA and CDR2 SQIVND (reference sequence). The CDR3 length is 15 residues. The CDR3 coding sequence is TGTGCCAGTAGTATAACAGGGGGTCCCAGAGATACGCAGTATTTT. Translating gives CASSITGGPRDTQYF.

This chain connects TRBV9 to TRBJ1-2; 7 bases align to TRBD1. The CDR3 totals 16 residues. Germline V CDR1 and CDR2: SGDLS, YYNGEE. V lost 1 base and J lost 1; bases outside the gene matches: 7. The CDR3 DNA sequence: TGTGCCAGCAGCGTACTCCGGGACAGCATTAACTATGGCTACACCTTC. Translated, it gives CASSVLRDSINYGYTF. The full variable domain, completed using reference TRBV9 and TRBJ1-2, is DSGVTQTPKHLITATGQRVTLRCSPRSGDLSVYWYQQSLDQGLQFLIQYYNGEERAKGNILERFSAQQFPDLHSELNLSSLELGDSALYFCASSVLRDSINYGYTFGSGTRLTVV.

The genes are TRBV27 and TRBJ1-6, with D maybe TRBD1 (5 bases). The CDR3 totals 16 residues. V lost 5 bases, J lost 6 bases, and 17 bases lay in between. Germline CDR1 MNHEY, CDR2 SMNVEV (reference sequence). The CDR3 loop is CASSTLGRELNSPLHF. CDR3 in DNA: TGTGCCAGCAGTACCCTCGGCAGGGAACTTAATTCACCCCTCCACTTT.

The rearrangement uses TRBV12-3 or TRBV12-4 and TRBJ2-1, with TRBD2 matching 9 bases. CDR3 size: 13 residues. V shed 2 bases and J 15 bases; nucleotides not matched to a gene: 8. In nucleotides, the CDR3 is TGTGCCAGCAGTTTAAAGGCGGGGGGGCCCCGGTTCTTC. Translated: CASSLKAGGPRFF.

The CDR3 nucleotides are TGTGCCAGTCGAGGACAGGGGTTTGGCTACACCTTC. This sequence encodes CASRGQGFGYTF. The rearrangement uses TRBV2 and TRBJ1-2, with TRBD1 matching 9 bases. CDR1 and CDR2 (germline): SNHLY, FYNNEI. J was trimmed by 7 bases and V by 9 bases; bases with no gene match: 6. The CDR3 is 12 residues long.

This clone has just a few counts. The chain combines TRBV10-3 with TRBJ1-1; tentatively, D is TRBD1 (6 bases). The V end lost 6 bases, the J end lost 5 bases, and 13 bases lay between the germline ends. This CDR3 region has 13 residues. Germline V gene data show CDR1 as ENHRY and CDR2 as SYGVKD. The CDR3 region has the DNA TGTGCCATCAGGAGGGGGACGGAGACTGAAGCTTTCTTT. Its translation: CAIRRGTETEAFF.

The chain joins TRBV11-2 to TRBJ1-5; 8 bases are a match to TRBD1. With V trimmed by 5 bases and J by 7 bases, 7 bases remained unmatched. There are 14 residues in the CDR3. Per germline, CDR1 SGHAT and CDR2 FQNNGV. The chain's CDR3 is CASSHQGAGQPQHF. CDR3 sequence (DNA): TGTGCCAGCAGCCATCAGGGGGCTGGGCAGCCCCAGCATTTT.

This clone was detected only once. CDR3 nucleotide sequence: TGTGCCACCAGTGATTGGGCCAGCACAGATACGCAGTATTTT. Its protein is CATSDWASTDTQYF. The V gene is TRBV24-1, the J gene TRBJ2-3; D not resolved. CDR1 and CDR2 (germline): KGHDR, SFDVKD. The CDR3 loop spans 14 amino acids. V was pared by 2 bases and J by 0 bases, with 5 bases between.

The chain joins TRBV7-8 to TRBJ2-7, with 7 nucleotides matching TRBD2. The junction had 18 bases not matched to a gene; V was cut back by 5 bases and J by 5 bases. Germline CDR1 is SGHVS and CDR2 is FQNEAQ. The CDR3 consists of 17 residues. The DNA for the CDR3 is TGTGCCAGCAGCCGCCGGGGGGTAGCGGGCGGGATAGACGAGCAGTACTTC. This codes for CASSRRGVAGGIDEQYF. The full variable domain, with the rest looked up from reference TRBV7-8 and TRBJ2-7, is GAGVSQSPRYKVAKRGQDVALRCDPISGHVSLFWYQQALGQGPEFLTYFQNEAQLDKSGLPSDRFFAERPEGSVSTLKIQRTQQEDSAVYLCASSRRGVAGGIDEQYFGPGTRLTVT.

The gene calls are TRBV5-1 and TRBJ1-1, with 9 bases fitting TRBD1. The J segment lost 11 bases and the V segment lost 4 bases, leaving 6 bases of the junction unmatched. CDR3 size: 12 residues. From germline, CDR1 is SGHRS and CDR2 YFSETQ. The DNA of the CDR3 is TGCGCCAGCAGCGAGGGACAGGGTTCGGCTTTCTTT. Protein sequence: CASSEGQGSAFF.